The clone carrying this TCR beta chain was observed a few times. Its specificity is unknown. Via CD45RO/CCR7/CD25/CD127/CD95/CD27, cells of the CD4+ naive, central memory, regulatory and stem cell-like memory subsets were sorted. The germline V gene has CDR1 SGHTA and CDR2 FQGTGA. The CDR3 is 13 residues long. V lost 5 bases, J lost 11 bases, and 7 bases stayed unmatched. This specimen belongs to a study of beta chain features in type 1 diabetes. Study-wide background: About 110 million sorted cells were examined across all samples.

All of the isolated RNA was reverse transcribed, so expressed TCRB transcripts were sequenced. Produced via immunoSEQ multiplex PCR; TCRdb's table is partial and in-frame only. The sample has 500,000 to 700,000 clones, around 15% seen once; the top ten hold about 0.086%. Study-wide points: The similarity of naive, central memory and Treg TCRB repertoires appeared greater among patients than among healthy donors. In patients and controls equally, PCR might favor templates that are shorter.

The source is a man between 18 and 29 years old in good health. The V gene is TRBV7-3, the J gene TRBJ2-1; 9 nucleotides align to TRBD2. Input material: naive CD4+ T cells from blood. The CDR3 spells CASSGSGGRKQFF. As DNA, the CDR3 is TGTGCCAGCAGCGGAAGCGGGGGGCGAAAGCAGTTCTTC.